The present T cell receptor beta chain was sequenced within a study of beta chain features in type 1 diabetes. This clone was seen many times. The isolated RNA, all of it, was reverse transcribed, so expressed TCRB transcripts were what got sequenced. The data were produced by immunoSEQ multiplex PCR, yet TCRdb's version contains in-frame clones alone and is incomplete. The sample records approximately 140,000 clones, 6.9% being singletons. The sample consisted of central memory CD4+ T cells from blood. This clonotype was obtained from a woman between 25 and 40 years old in good health.

CDR3: CASSILVASGYNEQFF. The DNA of the CDR3 is TGTGCCAGTAGTATACTAGTGGCTAGCGGGTACAATGAGCAGTTCTTC. The chain links TRBV19 to TRBJ2-1, with 8 bases fitting TRBD2. CDR1 is LNHDA and CDR2 is SQIVND in the germline V gene (reference sequence). The CDR3 contains 16 residues. With 2 bases clipped from V and 4 bases from J, the junction kept 7 bases outside the gene matches.